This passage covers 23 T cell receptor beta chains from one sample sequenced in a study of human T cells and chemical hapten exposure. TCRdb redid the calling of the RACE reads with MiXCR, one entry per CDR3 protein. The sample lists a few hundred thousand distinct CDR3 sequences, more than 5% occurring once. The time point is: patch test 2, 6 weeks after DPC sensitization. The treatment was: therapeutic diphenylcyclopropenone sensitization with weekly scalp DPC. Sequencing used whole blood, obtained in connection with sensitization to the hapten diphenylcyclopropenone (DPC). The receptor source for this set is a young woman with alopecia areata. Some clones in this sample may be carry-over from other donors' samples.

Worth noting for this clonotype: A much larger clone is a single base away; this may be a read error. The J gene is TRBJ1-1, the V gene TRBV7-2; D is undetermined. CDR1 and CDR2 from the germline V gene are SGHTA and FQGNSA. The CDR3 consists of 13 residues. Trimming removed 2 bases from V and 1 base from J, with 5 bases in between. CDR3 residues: CASSLFENTEAFF. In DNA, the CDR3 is TGTGCCAGCAGCTTATTCGAGAACACTGAAGCTTTCTTT.

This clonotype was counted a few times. The CDR3 bases are TGTGCCATCAGGGGGAACGGGGAATCCAATGAGCAGTTCTTC. Translated: CAIRGNGESNEQFF. The chain recombines TRBV10-3 with TRBJ2-1; D perhaps matches TRBD2 (5 bases). Trimming left V 6 bases short and J 6 bases short, with 15 bases between. Germline V gives CDR1 ENHRY, CDR2 SYGVKD. CDR3 size: 14 residues.

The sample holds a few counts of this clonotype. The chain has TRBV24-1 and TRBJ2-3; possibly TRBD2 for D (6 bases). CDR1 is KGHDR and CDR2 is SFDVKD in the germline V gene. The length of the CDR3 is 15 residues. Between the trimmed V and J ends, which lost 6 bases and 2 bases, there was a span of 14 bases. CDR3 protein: CATSPAGTITDTQYF. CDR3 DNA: TGTGCCACCAGTCCGGCGGGAACGATCACAGATACGCAGTATTTT.

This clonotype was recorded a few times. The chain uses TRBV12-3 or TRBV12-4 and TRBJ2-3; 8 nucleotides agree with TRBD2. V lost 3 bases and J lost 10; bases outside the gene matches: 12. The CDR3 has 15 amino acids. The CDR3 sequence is CASSFQVPRGVPQYF. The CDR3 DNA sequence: TGTGCCAGCAGTTTTCAGGTTCCGCGGGGGGTCCCGCAGTATTTT.

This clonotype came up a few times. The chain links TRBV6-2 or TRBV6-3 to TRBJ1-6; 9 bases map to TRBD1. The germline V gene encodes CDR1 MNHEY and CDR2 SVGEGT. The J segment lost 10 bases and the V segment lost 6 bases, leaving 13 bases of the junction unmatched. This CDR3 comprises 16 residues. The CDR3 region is CASSPRKGQGGSPLHF. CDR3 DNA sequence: TGTGCCAGCAGCCCTAGGAAGGGACAGGGCGGATCACCCCTCCACTTT.

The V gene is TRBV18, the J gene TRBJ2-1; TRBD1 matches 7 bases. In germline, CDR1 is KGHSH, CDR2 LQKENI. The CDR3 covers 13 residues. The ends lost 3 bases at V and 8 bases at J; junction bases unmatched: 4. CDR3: CASSPDRVHEQFF. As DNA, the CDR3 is TGTGCCAGCTCACCCGACAGGGTGCATGAGCAGTTCTTC. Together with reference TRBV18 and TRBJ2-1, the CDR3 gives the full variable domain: NAGVMQNPRHLVRRRGQEARLRCSPMKGHSHVYWYRQLPEEGLKFMVYLQKENIIDESGMPKERFSAEFPKEGPSILRIQQVVRGDSAAYFCASSPDRVHEQFFGPGTRLTVL.

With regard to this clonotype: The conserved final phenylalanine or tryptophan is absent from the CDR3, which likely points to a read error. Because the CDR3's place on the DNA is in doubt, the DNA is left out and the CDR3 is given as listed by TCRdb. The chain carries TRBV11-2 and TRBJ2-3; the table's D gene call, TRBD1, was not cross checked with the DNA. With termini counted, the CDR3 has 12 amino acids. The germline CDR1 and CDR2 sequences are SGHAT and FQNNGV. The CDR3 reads CASSHTRGLGDL.

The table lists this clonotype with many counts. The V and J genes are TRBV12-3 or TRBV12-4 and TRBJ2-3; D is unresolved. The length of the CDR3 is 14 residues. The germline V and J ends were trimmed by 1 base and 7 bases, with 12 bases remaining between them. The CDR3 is CASSLGGEANTQYF. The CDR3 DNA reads TGTGCCAGCAGTTTAGGGGGTGAGGCTAATACGCAGTATTTT.

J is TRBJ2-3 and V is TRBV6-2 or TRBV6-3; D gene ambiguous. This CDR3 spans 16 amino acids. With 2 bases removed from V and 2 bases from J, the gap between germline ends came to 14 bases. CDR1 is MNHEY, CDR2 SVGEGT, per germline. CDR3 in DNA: TGTGCCAGCAGTTACCACCCGGTTGACTCCACAGATACGCAGTATTTT. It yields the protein CASSYHPVDSTDTQYF.

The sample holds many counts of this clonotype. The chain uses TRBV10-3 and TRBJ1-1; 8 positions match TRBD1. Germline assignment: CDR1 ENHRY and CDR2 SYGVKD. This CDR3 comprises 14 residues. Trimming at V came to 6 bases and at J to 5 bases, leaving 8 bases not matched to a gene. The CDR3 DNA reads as TGTGCCATCAGCCACGACAGGGGTGGGACTGAAGCTTTCTTT. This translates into CAISHDRGGTEAFF.

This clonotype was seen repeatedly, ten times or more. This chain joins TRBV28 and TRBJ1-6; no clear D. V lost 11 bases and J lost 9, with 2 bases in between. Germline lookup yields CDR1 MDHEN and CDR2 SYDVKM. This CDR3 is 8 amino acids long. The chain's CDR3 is CAVSPLHF. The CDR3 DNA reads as TGTGCCGTTTCACCCCTCCACTTT.

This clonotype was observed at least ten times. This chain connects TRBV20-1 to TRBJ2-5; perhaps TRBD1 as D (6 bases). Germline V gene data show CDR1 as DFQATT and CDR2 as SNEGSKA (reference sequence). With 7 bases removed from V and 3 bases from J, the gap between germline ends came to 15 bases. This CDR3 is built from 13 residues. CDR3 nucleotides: TGCAGTGGAGAGAGGGACACTAAAGAGACCCAGTACTTC. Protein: CSGERDTKETQYF.

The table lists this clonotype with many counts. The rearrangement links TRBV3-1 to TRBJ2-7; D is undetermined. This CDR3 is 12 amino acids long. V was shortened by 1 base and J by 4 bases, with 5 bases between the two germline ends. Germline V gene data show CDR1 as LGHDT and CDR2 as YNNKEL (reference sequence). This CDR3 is CASSQGEYEQYF. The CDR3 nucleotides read TGTGCCAGCAGCCAAGGGGAATACGAGCAGTACTTC.

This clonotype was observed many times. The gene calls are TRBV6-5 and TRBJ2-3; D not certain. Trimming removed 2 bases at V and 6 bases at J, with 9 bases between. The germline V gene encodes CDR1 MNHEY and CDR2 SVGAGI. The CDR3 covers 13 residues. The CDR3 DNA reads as TGTGCCAGCAGTTACGCGTCAGTGGATACGCAGTATTTT. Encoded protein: CASSYASVDTQYF.

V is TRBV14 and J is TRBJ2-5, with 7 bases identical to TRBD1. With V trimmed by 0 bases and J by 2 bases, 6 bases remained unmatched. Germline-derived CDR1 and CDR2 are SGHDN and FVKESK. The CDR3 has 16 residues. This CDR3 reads CASSQDTGALQETQYF. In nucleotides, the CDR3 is TGTGCCAGCAGCCAAGATACAGGGGCCTTGCAAGAGACCCAGTACTTC.

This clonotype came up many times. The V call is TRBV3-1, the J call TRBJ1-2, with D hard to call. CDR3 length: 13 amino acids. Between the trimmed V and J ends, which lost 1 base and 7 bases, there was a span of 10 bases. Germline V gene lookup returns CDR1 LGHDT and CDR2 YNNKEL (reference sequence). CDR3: CASSQGVNGGYTF. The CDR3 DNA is TGTGCCAGCAGCCAAGGAGTTAATGGTGGCTACACCTTC.

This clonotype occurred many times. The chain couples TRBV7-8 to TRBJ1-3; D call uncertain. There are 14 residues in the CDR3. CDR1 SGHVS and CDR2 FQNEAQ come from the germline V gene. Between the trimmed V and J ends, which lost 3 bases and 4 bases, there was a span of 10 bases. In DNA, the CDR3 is TGTGCCAGCAGCTTTATGGCACAGGGAAACACCATATATTTT. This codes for CASSFMAQGNTIYF.

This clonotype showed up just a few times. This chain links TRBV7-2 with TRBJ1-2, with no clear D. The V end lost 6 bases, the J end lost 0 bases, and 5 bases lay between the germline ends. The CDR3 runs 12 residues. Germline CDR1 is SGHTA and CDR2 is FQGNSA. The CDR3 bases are TGTGCCAGCAGGGGATCTAACTATGGCTACACCTTC. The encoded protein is CASRGSNYGYTF. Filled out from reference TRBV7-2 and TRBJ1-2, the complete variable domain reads GAGVSQSPSNKVTEKGKDVELRCDPISGHTALYWYRQSLGQGLEFLIYFQGNSAPDKSGLPSDRFSAERTGGSVSTLTIQRTQQEDSAVYLCASRGSNYGYTFGSGTRLTVV.

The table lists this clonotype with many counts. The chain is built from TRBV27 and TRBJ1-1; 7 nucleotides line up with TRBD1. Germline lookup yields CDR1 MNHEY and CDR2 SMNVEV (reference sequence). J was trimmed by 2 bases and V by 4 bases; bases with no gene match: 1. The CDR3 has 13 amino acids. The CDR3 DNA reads TGTGCCAGCAGTTGGGACAGAAACACTGAAGCTTTCTTT. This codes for CASSWDRNTEAFF.

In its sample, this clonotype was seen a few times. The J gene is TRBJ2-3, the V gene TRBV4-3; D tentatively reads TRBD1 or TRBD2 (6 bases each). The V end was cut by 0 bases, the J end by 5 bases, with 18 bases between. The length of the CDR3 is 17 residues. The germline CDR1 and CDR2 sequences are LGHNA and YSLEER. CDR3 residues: CASSQDLTGASGDTQYF. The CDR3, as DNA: TGCGCCAGCAGCCAAGATCTAACGGGGGCCTCCGGAGATACGCAGTATTTT.

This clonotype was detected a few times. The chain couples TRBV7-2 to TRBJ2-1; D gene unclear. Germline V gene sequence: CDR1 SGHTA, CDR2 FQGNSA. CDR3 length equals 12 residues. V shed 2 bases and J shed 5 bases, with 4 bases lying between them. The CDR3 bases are TGTGCCAGCAGCTTATTCAACAATGAGCAGTTCTTC. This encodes CASSLFNNEQFF.

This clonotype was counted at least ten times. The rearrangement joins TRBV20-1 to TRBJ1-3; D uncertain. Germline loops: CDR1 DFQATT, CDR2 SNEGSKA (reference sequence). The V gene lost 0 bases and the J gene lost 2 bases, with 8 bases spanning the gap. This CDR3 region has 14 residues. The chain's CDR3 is CSARDRGTGNTIYF. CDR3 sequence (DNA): TGCAGTGCTAGAGATCGGGGTACTGGAAACACCATATATTTT.

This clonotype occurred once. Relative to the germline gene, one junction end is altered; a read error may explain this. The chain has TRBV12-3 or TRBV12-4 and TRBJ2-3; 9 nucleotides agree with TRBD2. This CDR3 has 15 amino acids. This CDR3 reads CARSLGGGEVDTQYF. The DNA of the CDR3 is TGTGCCAGAAGTTTAGGCGGGGGGGAAGTGGATACGCAGTATTTT.